This T cell receptor beta chain derives from a study of T cells after yellow fever vaccination. TCRdb reprocessed the 5' RACE reads via MiXCR and lists one record per CDR3 protein. The sample consists of under 55,000 distinct CDR3 sequences, 6.8% of them appearing once. Study observations and caveats: The secondary response was weaker, and its peak arrived faster, on day 5 versus 15.

This clonotype was seen at least ten times. CDR1 and CDR2 from the germline V gene are LGHNA and YSLEER. This CDR3 region has 15 residues. Between the trimmed V and J ends, which lost 0 bases and 0 bases, there was a span of 7 bases. The clonotype comes from a man younger than 45 who received the YFV17D yellow fever vaccine. Here the sequenced sample was CD8+ T cells not binding an NS4B(214-222) dextramer, sorted from PBMCs, taken 45 days after the yellow fever booster vaccination. J is TRBJ2-3 and V is TRBV4-3; D is undetermined. The CDR3, as DNA: TGCGCCAGCAGCCAAGACCTCCCTAGCACAGATACGCAGTATTTT. This gives the protein CASSQDLPSTDTQYF.